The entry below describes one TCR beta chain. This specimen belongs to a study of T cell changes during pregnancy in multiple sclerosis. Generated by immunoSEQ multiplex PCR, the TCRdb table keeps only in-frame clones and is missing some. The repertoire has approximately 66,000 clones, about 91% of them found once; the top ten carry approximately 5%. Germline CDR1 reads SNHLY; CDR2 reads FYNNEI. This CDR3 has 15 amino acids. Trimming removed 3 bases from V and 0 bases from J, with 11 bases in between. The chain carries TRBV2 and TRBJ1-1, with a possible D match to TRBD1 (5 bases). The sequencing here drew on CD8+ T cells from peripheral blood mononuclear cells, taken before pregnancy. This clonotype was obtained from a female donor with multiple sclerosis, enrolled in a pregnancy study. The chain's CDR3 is CASSEGKGMNTEAFF. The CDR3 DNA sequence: TGTGCCAGCAGTGAGGGAAAGGGGATGAACACTGAAGCTTTCTTT.